The 20 T cell receptor beta chains reported below all come from one sample, sequenced in a study of T cell responses to AZD1222 COVID-19 vaccine. The protocol was immunoSEQ multiplex PCR, while the TCRdb copy is restricted to in-frame clones and leaves out a portion. The sample lists around 150,000 clones; 92% were seen once. Sequenced material: peripheral blood, taken 28 days after the second AZD1222 dose. The receptors stem from an adult who received the AZD1222 COVID-19 vaccine.

V is TRBV7-9 and J is TRBJ2-2; no clear D. The CDR3 spans 14 residues. The germline V gene has CDR1 SEHNR and CDR2 FQNEAQ (reference sequence). The germline V and J ends were trimmed by 5 bases and 0 bases, with 7 bases remaining between them. The CDR3 DNA follows: TGTGCCAGCAGCCAAACAGCGAACACCGGGGAGCTGTTTTTT. Protein: CASSQTANTGELFF. The full variable domain, its missing parts supplied by reference TRBV7-9 and TRBJ2-2, is DTGVSQNPRHKITKRGQNVTFRCDPISEHNRLYWYRQTLGQGPEFLTYFQNEAQLEKSRLLSDRFSAERPKGSFSTLEIQRTEQGDSAMYLCASSQTANTGELFFGEGSRLTVL.

This clone came up a few times. The V gene is TRBV5-1, the J gene TRBJ1-6; D is perhaps TRBD1 (5 bases). CDR3 length: 14 amino acids. The germline gives CDR1 SGHRS, CDR2 YFSETQ. V was clipped by 0 bases and J by 6 bases, with 7 bases between them. The CDR3: CASSLGQTNSPLHF. Written as DNA, the CDR3 is TGCGCCAGCAGCTTGGGACAGACTAATTCACCCCTCCACTTT.

The rearrangement links TRBV2 to TRBJ2-1; a possible D gene is TRBD2 (6 bases). Trimming stripped 6 bases from V and 7 bases from J, with 16 bases between. CDR3 length: 14 amino acids. Germline assignment: CDR1 SNHLY and CDR2 FYNNEI. The CDR3 here is CASRAGWIWNEQFF. The CDR3 nucleotides read TGTGCCAGCAGAGCGGGCTGGATCTGGAATGAGCAGTTCTTC.

This chain connects TRBV2 to TRBJ1-1; D gene unclear. The germline gives CDR1 SNHLY, CDR2 FYNNEI. The CDR3 runs 15 residues. V lost 4 bases and J lost 0, with 12 bases in between. This CDR3 reads CASSVTRRVNTEAFF. The CDR3 DNA is TGTGCCAGCAGTGTGACCCGTCGGGTGAACACTGAAGCTTTCTTT.

This chain links TRBV18 with TRBJ1-6; weak D call: TRBD1 (5 bases). Per germline, CDR1 KGHSH and CDR2 LQKENI. Trimming took off 4 bases at V and 8 bases at J, with 12 bases between the two ends. The CDR3 length is 14 residues. The CDR3 spells CASSLGTGDSPLHF. The CDR3 DNA follows: TGTGCCAGCTCACTAGGGACCGGAGATTCACCCCTCCACTTT.

This CDR3 is CASSLATDTWGTDTQYF. The DNA of the CDR3 is TGCGCCAGCAGCTTGGCCACGGATACATGGGGCACAGATACGCAGTATTTT. The rearrangement uses TRBV5-1 and TRBJ2-3; no definite D call. The CDR3 consists of 17 residues. Germline values: CDR1 SGHRS, CDR2 YFSETQ. V lost 0 bases and J 1 base, leaving 15 bases between the germline ends.

The chain uses TRBV5-4 and TRBJ2-5; 14 positions match TRBD2. The CDR3 totals 16 residues. V lost 4 bases, J lost 5 bases, and 7 bases stayed unmatched. Looked up from germline, CDR1 is SGHNT and CDR2 is YYREEE (reference sequence). The CDR3 bases are TGTGCCAGCAGCCCTTCGACTAGCGGGGGGGCGGAGACCCAGTACTTC. The encoded protein is CASSPSTSGGAETQYF.

The rearrangement joins TRBV19 to TRBJ1-2, with TRBD1 as a possible D gene (5 bases). The CDR3 runs to 14 residues. Germline CDR1 is LNHDA and CDR2 is SQIVND (reference sequence). The germline V and J ends were trimmed by 6 bases and 0 bases, with 11 bases remaining between them. CDR3 sequence: CASSPGLTNYGYTF. The CDR3 coding sequence is TGTGCCAGTAGCCCGGGGCTAACTAACTATGGCTACACCTTC. Based on the CDR3 plus reference TRBV19 and TRBJ1-2, the full variable domain is DGGITQSPKYLFRKEGQNVTLSCEQNLNHDAMYWYRQDPGQGLRLIYYSQIVNDFQKGDIAEGYSVSREKKESFPLTVTSAQKNPTAFYLCASSPGLTNYGYTFGSGTRLTVV.

The rearrangement links TRBV28 to TRBJ1-4; a possible D gene is TRBD1 (6 bases). V dropped 5 bases and J dropped 6 bases, with 16 bases sitting between them. Germline V CDR1 and CDR2: MDHEN, SYDVKM. The CDR3 totals 15 residues. This chain's CDR3 is CASSTTGLKDEKLFF. DNA of the CDR3: TGTGCCAGCAGTACCACAGGGTTGAAGGATGAAAAACTGTTTTTT.

This clone was found once. V usage is TRBV9 and J usage is TRBJ1-4; a weak D match, TRBD1 (5 bases). Per germline, CDR1 SGDLS and CDR2 YYNGEE. The CDR3 is 15 residues long. V lost 0 bases and J lost 7, with 13 bases in between. The chain's CDR3 is CASSVGGARSEKLFF. CDR3 DNA sequence: TGTGCCAGCAGCGTAGGTGGGGCTCGGAGTGAAAAACTGTTTTTT.

V is TRBV7-2 and J is TRBJ2-3; TRBD2 might be the D (5 bases). This CDR3 comprises 15 residues. Trimming shortened V by 7 bases and J by 5 bases, and 19 bases separated the two germline ends. Germline CDR1 and CDR2: SGHTA and FQGNSA. CDR3 nucleotides: TGTGCCAGCACCCTTTCGGGAAATGCGGGAGATACGCAGTATTTT. This translates into CASTLSGNAGDTQYF.

The rearrangement joins TRBV6-5 to TRBJ1-2, with 9 positions matching TRBD1. Germline loops: CDR1 MNHEY, CDR2 SVGAGI. The CDR3 extends over 14 amino acids. V lost 1 base to trimming and J lost 8 bases; unmatched junction nucleotides: 5. CDR3 bases: TGTGCCAGCAGTTACTACGGACAGGGGAGCGGCTACACCTTC. Translating it yields CASSYYGQGSGYTF.

This chain uses TRBV4-1 with TRBJ2-7; D is ambiguous. This CDR3 contains 16 residues. CDR1 and CDR2 from the germline V gene are MGHRA and YSYEKL. V dropped 2 bases and J dropped 2 bases, with 16 bases sitting between them. CDR3 sequence (DNA): TGCGCCAGCAGCCAATCTGGCCCACATGGGGCCTACGAGCAGTACTTC. The encoded protein is CASSQSGPHGAYEQYF.

The rearrangement joins TRBV3-1 (or the pseudogene TRBV3-2) to TRBJ2-3; 10 nucleotides match TRBD2. This CDR3 has 17 amino acids. CDR1 and CDR2 from the germline V gene are LGHDT and YNNKEL (reference sequence). Trimming at V came to 5 bases and at J to 5 bases, leaving 13 bases not matched to a gene. The CDR3 region is CASSDTAGGPRRDTQYF. The CDR3 region has the DNA TGTGCCAGCAGCGACACAGCGGGGGGGCCGAGGAGAGATACGCAGTATTTT.

The J gene is TRBJ2-7, the V gene TRBV5-5; possible D gene TRBD1, 6 bases. The CDR3 loop spans 13 amino acids. Trimming left V 4 bases short and J 3 bases short, with 11 bases between. Germline V gene sequence: CDR1 SGHKS, CDR2 YYEKEE (reference sequence). For the CDR3, the DNA is TGTGCCAGCAGCGCCCCGGGACACTACGAGCAGTACTTC. Protein product: CASSAPGHYEQYF. Combining the CDR3 with reference TRBV5-5 and TRBJ2-7 gives the whole variable domain DAGVTQSPTHLIKTRGQQVTLRCSPISGHKSVSWYQQVLGQGPQFIFQYYEKEERGRGNFPDRFSARQFPNYSSELNVNALLLGDSALYLCASSAPGHYEQYFGPGTRLTVT.

The chain uses TRBV7-6 and TRBJ2-1, with 9 nucleotides matching TRBD1. The ends lost 3 bases at V and 7 bases at J; junction bases unmatched: 7. The CDR3 length is 15 residues. From germline, CDR1 is SGHVS and CDR2 FNYEAQ. In nucleotides, the CDR3 is TGTGCCAGCAGCTTGGGACAGGGACATATGAATGAGCAGTTCTTC. Its protein product is CASSLGQGHMNEQFF.

V and J are TRBV6-2 or TRBV6-3 and TRBJ2-1; 8 bases map to TRBD2. The CDR3 sequence is 16 residues long. The junction had 16 bases not matched to a gene; V was cut back by 6 bases and J by 9 bases. Germline V lookup: CDR1 MNHEY, CDR2 SVGEGT. The CDR3 protein is CASSSNGGGVQVEQFF. Written as DNA, the CDR3 is TGTGCCAGCAGCTCCAACGGGGGGGGCGTACAAGTTGAGCAGTTCTTC.

The chain carries TRBV4-3 and TRBJ2-1, with 14 bases fitting TRBD2. CDR3 size: 20 residues. V lost 3 bases to trimming and J lost 4 bases; unmatched junction nucleotides: 14. Germline V gene lookup returns CDR1 LGHNA and CDR2 YSLEER. The CDR3 spells CASSHRENGTSGRMYNEQFF. For the CDR3, the DNA is TGCGCCAGCAGCCACAGAGAGAATGGGACTAGCGGGAGAATGTACAATGAGCAGTTCTTC.

The CDR3 nucleotides are TGCGCCAGCAGCCAAGATTGGTCTTACGGTGCAACTAATGAAAAACTGTTTTTT. As protein: CASSQDWSYGATNEKLFF. The chain combines TRBV4-3 with TRBJ1-4; D not resolved. The CDR3 totals 18 residues. With 0 bases removed from V and 0 bases from J, the gap between germline ends came to 14 bases. Germline CDR1 LGHNA, CDR2 YSLEER.

This chain uses TRBV5-1 with TRBJ1-1; 7 nucleotides match TRBD1. V shed 4 bases and J 4 bases; nucleotides not matched to a gene: 7. Germline lookup yields CDR1 SGHRS and CDR2 YFSETQ. The CDR3 extends over 14 amino acids. CDR3 nucleotide sequence: TGCGCCAGCAGCACGGGACAGAAAACCACTGAAGCTTTCTTT. Amino acids: CASSTGQKTTEAFF.